What follows are 3 T cell receptor beta chains derived from one specimen sequenced in a study of identical twins. TCRdb fed the 5' RACE reads into MiXCR, producing one record per CDR3 protein. In the table there are about 240,000 distinct CDR3 sequences, over 9.5% of which are singletons. These data were also reused for a study on yellow fever vaccine responses in identical twins.

Sequencing was done on a sample of memory (CD45RO+) T cells sorted from blood. Receptor source: a woman between 18 and 29 years old in good health.

This clonotype has a count of ten or more. The chain joins TRBV27 to TRBJ2-1, with 9 bases matching TRBD1. Germline assignment: CDR1 MNHEY and CDR2 SMNVEV (reference sequence). V gave up 8 bases and J gave up 9 bases; unmatched junction bases: 11. CDR3 length equals 14 residues. DNA of the CDR3: TGTGCCAGCCGCGCGGGACAGGGAACGACTGAGCAGTTCTTC. Its protein product is CASRAGQGTTEQFF.

This clonotype has ten or more counts. This chain connects TRBV10-3 to TRBJ2-3; tentative D call: TRBD1 (5 bases). Germline CDR1 reads ENHRY; CDR2 reads SYGVKD. Trimming shortened V by 7 bases and J by 2 bases, and 13 bases separated the two germline ends. CDR3 size: 14 residues. CDR3 nucleotides: TGTGCCATCAAAGGGGCTTTCAACACAGATACGCAGTATTTT. This sequence encodes CAIKGAFNTDTQYF.

The CDR3 loop is CAWSVSDYGYTF. The DNA for the CDR3 is TGTGCCTGGAGTGTCAGCGACTATGGCTACACCTTC. V and J are TRBV30 and TRBJ1-2, with D unclear. Germline CDR1 is GTSNPN and CDR2 is SVGIG (reference sequence). The CDR3 length is 12 residues. Trimming left V 0 bases short and J 3 bases short, with 5 bases between.